This TCR beta chain came from a study of regulatory T cells in long-lasting Graves disease. Time point noted: newly diagnosed GD, antithyroid drugs for less than 3 months. Following extraction of RNA from PBMCs, that RNA was used to make the TCR library. As concerns this clonotype: Its antigen remains unidentified. Since a far larger clone is one base different, this is likely a read error.

Arm-PCR of CDR3 regions and iRepertoire HTBI primers were used to build TCR beta libraries. TCRdb processed the multiplex PCR reads anew with MiXCR; each CDR3 protein has one entry. The table includes around 470,000 distinct CDR3 sequences, 14% detected once. Regarding the study as a whole: Blood alone, not thyroid tissue, was studied. Reduced TCR diversity was observed in persistent Graves' patients versus newly diagnosed patients.

This sample also belongs to another study, concerning T cells in Graves' hyperthyroidism and ophthalmopathy.

The clonotype was recovered from a woman aged 50 to 60 with Graves disease. The sample was peripheral blood mononuclear cells (PBMCs), taken at new diagnosis, from a patient treated with antithyroid drugs.

CDR3 loop: CASSPPQGTSYEQYF. CDR3 DNA sequence: TGTGCCAGCAGCCCCCCCCAGGGGACCTCCTACGAGCAGTACTTC. This rearrangement joins TRBV6-1 to TRBJ2-7, with a tentative D call TRBD1 (6 bases). Between the trimmed V and J ends, which lost 6 bases and 0 bases, there was a span of 15 bases. This CDR3 spans 15 amino acids. CDR1 is MNHNS and CDR2 is SASEGT in the germline V gene.